A selection of T cell receptor beta chains follows, all from one sample in a study of blood T cell repertoires in COVID-19. Clones were sequenced by immunoSEQ multiplex PCR, and TCRdb holds only the in-frame ones, with some missing. The sample has 140,000 to 150,000 clones, roughly 90% seen once. The sequencing sample was made of peripheral blood. The origin of the receptors is a human donor in a cohort sampled during active COVID-19. CDR3s include the opening cysteine and the closing phenylalanine or tryptophan. Fields, in order: J gene, clone size, V gene, D gene, CDR3 protein, CDR3 DNA. D genes are given only for firm matches. A row's size may be missing; if present it is once, few, many or a size class.

TRBJ2-7,NA,TRBV12-3/TRBV12-4,TRBD1,CASSAGTGGEQYF,TGTGCCAGCAGCGCCGGGACAGGGGGCGAGCAGTACTTC
TRBJ2-7,NA,TRBV3-1/TRBV3-2,TRBD1,CASSQDRSSYEQYF,TGTGCCAGCAGCCAGGACAGGAGCTCCTACGAGCAGTACTTC
TRBJ2-2,few,TRBV5-4,TRBD2,CASSARFGLAANTGELFF,TGTGCCAGCAGCGCAAGATTCGGACTAGCGGCGAACACCGGGGAGCTGTTTTTT
TRBJ2-1,once,TRBV3-1/TRBV3-2,TRBD2,CASSYSGGYNEQFF,TGTGCCAGCAGCTATAGCGGGGGATACAATGAGCAGTTCTTC
TRBJ2-1,NA,TRBV19,TRBD2,CASSAGGGGLAILSSYNEQFF,TGTGCCAGTAGTGCCGGGGGGGGCGGACTAGCTATCCTGAGCTCCTACAATGAGCAGTTCTTC
TRBJ2-5,NA,TRBV4-2,NA,CASSPFSGQETQYF,TGTGCCAGCAGCCCCTTTTCAGGGCAAGAGACCCAGTACTTC
TRBJ1-1,NA,TRBV29-1,TRBD1,CSAKGDRADTEAFF,TGCAGCGCAAAGGGGGACAGGGCGGACACTGAAGCTTTCTTT
TRBJ2-5,NA,TRBV9,TRBD2,CASSSGQETQYF,TGTGCCAGCTCTAGCGGACAAGAGACCCAGTACTTC
TRBJ1-1,NA,TRBV7-2,NA,CASSFSSSRVGLNTEAFF,TGTGCCAGCAGCTTTTCCTCCTCCAGGGTGGGGTTGAACACTGAAGCTTTCTTT
TRBJ1-1,once,TRBV9,NA,CASSVEGGGYTEAFF,TGTGCCAGCAGCGTCGAGGGGGGAGGGTACACTGAAGCTTTCTTT
TRBJ1-1,many,TRBV7-2,NA,CASSLGHNTEAFF,TGTGCCAGCAGCTTAGGACACAACACTGAAGCTTTCTTT
TRBJ2-2,NA,TRBV6-5,TRBD1,CASRRTGTGELFF,TGTGCCAGCAGGAGGACAGGGACCGGGGAGCTGTTTTTT
TRBJ1-5,NA,TRBV30,NA,CAWSVGGGRPQHF,TGTGCCTGGAGTGTTGGCGGGGGGAGGCCCCAGCATTTT
TRBJ2-7,few,TRBV4-1,NA,CASSQFGQGRSYEQYF,TGCGCCAGCAGTCAATTCGGGCAGGGGCGTTCCTACGAGCAGTACTTC
TRBJ2-7,once,TRBV10-1,NA,CASSENRAYYEQYF,TGCGCCAGCAGTGAGAACAGGGCCTACTACGAGCAGTACTTC
TRBJ1-6,many,TRBV6-6,TRBD1,CASSPGTGVTPLHF,TGTGCCAGCAGTCCCGGGACAGGGGTGACACCCCTCCACTTT
TRBJ2-1,NA,TRBV4-1,TRBD2,CASSHRTTSRNEQFF,TGCGCCAGCAGCCATCGGACGACTAGCCGCAATGAGCAGTTCTTC
TRBJ1-1,NA,TRBV19,NA,CASSLQGNTEAFF,TGTGCCAGTAGTCTACAGGGGAACACTGAAGCTTTCTTT
TRBJ2-1,NA,TRBV6-5,TRBD2,CASSPGLTSYNEQFF,TGTGCCAGCAGTCCGGGACTAACCTCTTACAATGAGCAGTTCTTC
TRBJ2-5,NA,TRBV27,NA,CASSFDGMRSPQETQYF,TGTGCCAGCAGTTTTGATGGAATGAGGTCTCCACAAGAGACCCAGTACTTC
TRBJ1-6,NA,TRBV19,TRBD1,CASSGTVNSPLHF,TGTGCCTCCTCCGGGACAGTTAATTCACCCCTCCACTTT
TRBJ2-7,NA,TRBV3-1/TRBV3-2,NA,CASSNRRGYSYEQYF,TGTGCCAGCAGCAACCGCAGGGGCTACTCCTACGAGCAGTACTTC
TRBJ2-2,few,TRBV4-2,TRBD2,CASSQDSLAGTGELFF,TGTGCCAGCAGCCAAGATTCACTAGCGGGCACCGGGGAGCTGTTTTTT
TRBJ2-3,NA,TRBV7-2,TRBD1,CASSADRGKTDTQYF,TGTGCCAGCAGCGCAGACAGGGGTAAGACAGATACGCAGTATTTT
TRBJ1-1,NA,TRBV19,TRBD1,CASRGQGATEAFF,TGTGCCAGTAGAGGACAGGGGGCAACTGAAGCTTTCTTT
TRBJ1-1,NA,TRBV5-1,NA,CASTMAGVDGTEAFF,TGCGCCAGCACCATGGCGGGTGTGGATGGGACTGAAGCTTTCTTT
TRBJ2-5,once,TRBV11-2,NA,CASSLDPGKTQYF,TGTGCCAGCAGCTTAGATCCGGGGAAGACCCAGTACTTC
TRBJ1-1,NA,TRBV3-1/TRBV3-2,NA,CASSQAGWNTEAFF,TGTGCCAGCAGCCAGGCAGGGTGGAACACTGAAGCTTTCTTT
TRBJ2-5,NA,TRBV5-1,NA,CASSLVSQSQETQYF,TGCGCCAGCAGCTTGGTATCCCAGTCCCAAGAGACCCAGTACTTC
TRBJ2-1,NA,TRBV20-1,NA,CSPGPSNEQFF,TGCAGTCCTGGGCCCTCCAATGAGCAGTTCTTC
TRBJ1-2,NA,TRBV25-1,NA,CASQDRTAYGYTF,TGTGCCAGCCAAGACAGGACTGCTTATGGCTACACCTTC
TRBJ2-7,NA,TRBV2,TRBD1,CASSFGTGVYEQYF,TGTGCCAGCAGTTTCGGGACAGGGGTCTACGAGCAGTACTTC
TRBJ2-3,NA,TRBV29-1,NA,CSVLRGTQYF,TGCAGCGTTTTACGGGGTACGCAGTATTTT
TRBJ1-4,NA,TRBV5-1,TRBD1,CASSMDPGTGEKLFF,TGCGCCAGCAGCATGGACCCCGGGACAGGCGAAAAACTGTTTTTT
TRBJ1-1,NA,TRBV4-1,NA,CASSQAGGGNTEAFF,TGCGCCAGCAGCCAAGCTGGGGGGGGAAACACTGAAGCTTTCTTT
TRBJ1-2,NA,TRBV4-3,TRBD1,CASSQDVSRGPSGYTF,TGCGCCAGCAGCCAAGACGTGAGCAGGGGGCCGAGTGGCTACACCTTC
TRBJ2-1,NA,TRBV7-8,NA,CASSTTGTGYNEQFF,TGTGCCAGCAGCACTACAGGGACGGGGTACAATGAGCAGTTCTTC
TRBJ1-2,NA,TRBV10-3,NA,CAISVADRYGYTF,TGTGCCATCTCCGTAGCGGATCGGTATGGCTACACCTTC
TRBJ1-1,NA,TRBV27,NA,CASSLVAGEAFF,TGTGCCAGCAGTTTAGTTGCAGGGGAAGCTTTCTTT
TRBJ1-1,NA,TRBV5-5,NA,CASSWARQIANEAFF,TGTGCCAGCAGCTGGGCCCGGCAGATTGCTAATGAAGCTTTCTTT
TRBJ2-3,NA,TRBV27,NA,CASSLSRGDTQYF,TGTGCCAGCAGTTTATCGCGGGGAGATACGCAGTATTTT
TRBJ1-3,few,TRBV4-3,TRBD1,CASSQNLRGTGTGNTIYF,TGCGCCAGCAGCCAGAACCTCCGCGGGACAGGGACCGGAAACACCATATATTTT
TRBJ1-2,NA,TRBV29-1,NA,CSVDGQIKTNYGYTF,TGCAGCGTTGATGGACAGATAAAAACTAACTATGGCTACACCTTC
TRBJ2-3,NA,TRBV11-2,NA,CASSLDPRSTDTQYF,TGTGCCAGCAGCTTAGATCCCAGGTCCACAGATACGCAGTATTTT
TRBJ2-3,NA,TRBV7-2,TRBD2,CASSEQAGGPLTDTQYF,TGTGCCAGCAGCGAACAAGCGGGGGGGCCGCTGACAGATACGCAGTATTTT